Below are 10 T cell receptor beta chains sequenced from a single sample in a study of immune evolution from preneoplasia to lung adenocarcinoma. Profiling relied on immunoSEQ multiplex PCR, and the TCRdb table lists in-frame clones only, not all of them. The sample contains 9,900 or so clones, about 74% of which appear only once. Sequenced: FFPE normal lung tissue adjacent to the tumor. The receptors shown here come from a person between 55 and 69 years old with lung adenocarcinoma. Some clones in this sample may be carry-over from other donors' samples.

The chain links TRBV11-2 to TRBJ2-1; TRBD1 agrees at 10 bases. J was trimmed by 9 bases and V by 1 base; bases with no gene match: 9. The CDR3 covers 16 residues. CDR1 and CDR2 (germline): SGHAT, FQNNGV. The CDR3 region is CASSLGSGQGIPEQFF. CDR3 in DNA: TGTGCCAGCAGCTTAGGGTCGGGACAGGGGATCCCTGAGCAGTTCTTC.

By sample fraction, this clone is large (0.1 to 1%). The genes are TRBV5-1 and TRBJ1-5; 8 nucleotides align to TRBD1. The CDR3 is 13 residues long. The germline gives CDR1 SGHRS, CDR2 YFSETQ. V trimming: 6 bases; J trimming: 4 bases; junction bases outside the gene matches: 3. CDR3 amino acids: CASIGQGNQPQHF. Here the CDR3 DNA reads TGCGCCAGCATCGGACAGGGTAATCAGCCCCAGCATTTT.

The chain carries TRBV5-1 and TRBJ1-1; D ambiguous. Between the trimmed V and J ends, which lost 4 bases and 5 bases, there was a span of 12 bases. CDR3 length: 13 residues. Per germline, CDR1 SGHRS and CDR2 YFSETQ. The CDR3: CASSREGGTEAFF. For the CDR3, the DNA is TGCGCCAGCAGCCGGGAGGGAGGGACTGAAGCTTTCTTT.

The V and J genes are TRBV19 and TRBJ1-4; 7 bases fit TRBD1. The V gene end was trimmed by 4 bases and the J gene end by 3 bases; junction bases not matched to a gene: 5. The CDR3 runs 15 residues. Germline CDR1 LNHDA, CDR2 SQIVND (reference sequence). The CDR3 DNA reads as TGTGCCAGTAGTACCGACAGGGCCGCTAATGAAAAACTGTTTTTT. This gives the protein CASSTDRAANEKLFF.

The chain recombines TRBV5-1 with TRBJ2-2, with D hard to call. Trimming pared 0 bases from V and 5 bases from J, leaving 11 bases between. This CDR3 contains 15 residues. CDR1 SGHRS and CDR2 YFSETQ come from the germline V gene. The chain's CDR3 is CASSLGPSRTGELFF. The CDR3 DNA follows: TGCGCCAGCAGCTTGGGACCTTCGAGGACCGGGGAGCTGTTTTTT.

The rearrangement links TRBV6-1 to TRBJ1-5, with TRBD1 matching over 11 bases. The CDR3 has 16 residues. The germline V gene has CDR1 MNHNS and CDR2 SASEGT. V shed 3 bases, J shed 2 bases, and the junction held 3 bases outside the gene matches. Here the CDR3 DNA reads TGTGCCAGCAGTGACAGGACAGGGGGCCGCAATCAGCCCCAGCATTTT. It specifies CASSDRTGGRNQPQHF.

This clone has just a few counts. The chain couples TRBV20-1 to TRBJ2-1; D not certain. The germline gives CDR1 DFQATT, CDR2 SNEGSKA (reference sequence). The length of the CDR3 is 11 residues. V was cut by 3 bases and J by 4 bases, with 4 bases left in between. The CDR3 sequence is CSARGYNEQFF. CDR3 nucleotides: TGCAGTGCTAGGGGTTACAATGAGCAGTTCTTC.

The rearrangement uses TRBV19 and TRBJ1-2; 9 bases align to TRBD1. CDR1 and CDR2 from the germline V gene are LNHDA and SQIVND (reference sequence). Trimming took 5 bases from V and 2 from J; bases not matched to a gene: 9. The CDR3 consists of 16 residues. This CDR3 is CASSSTGQGENYGYTF. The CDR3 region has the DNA TGTGCCAGTAGTTCAACGGGACAGGGAGAGAACTATGGCTACACCTTC.

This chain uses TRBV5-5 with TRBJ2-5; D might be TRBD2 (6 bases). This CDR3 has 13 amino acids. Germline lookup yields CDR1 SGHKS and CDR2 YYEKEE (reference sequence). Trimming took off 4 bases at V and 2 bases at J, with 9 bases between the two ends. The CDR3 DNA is TGTGCCAGCAGCCGGGAGTTGCAAGAGACCCAGTACTTC. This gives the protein CASSRELQETQYF.

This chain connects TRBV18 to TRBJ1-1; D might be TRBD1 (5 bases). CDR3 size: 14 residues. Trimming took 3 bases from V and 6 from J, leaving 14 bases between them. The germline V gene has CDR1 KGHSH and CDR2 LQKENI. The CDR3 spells CASSPPGTAAEAFF. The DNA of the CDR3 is TGTGCCAGCTCACCGCCAGGGACTGCCGCTGAAGCTTTCTTT.